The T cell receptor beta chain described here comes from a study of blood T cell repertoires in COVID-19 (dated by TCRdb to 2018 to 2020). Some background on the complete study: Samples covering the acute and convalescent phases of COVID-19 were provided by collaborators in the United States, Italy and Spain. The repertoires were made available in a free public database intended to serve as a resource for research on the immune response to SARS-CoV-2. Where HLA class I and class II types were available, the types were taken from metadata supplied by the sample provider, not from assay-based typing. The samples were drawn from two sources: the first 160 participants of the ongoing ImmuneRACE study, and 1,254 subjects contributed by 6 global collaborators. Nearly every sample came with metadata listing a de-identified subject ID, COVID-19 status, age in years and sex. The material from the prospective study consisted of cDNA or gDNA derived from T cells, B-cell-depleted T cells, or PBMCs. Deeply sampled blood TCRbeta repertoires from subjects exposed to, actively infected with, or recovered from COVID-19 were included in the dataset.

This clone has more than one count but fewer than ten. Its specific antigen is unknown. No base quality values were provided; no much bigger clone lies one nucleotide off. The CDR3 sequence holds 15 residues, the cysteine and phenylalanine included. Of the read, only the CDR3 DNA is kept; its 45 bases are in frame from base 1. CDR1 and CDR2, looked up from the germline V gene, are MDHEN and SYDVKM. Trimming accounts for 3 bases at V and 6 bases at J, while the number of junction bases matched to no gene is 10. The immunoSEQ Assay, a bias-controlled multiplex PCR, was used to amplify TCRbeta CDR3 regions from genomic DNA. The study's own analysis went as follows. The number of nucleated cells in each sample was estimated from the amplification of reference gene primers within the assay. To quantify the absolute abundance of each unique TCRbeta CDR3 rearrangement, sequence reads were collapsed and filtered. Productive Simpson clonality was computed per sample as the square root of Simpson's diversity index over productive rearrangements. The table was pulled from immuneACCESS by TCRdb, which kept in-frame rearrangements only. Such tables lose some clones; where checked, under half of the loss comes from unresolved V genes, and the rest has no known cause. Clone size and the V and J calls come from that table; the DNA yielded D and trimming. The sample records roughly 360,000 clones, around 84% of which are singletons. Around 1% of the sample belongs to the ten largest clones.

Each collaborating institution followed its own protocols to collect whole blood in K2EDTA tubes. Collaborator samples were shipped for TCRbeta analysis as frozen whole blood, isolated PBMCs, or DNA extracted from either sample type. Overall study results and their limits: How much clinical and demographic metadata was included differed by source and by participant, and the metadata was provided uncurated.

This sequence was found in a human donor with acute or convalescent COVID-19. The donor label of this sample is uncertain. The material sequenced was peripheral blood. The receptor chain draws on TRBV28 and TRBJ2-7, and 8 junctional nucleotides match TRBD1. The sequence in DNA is TGTGCCAGCAGTTTGGTTGGACAGGGTCCGCCCGAGCAGTACTTC. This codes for CASSLVGQGPPEQYF.